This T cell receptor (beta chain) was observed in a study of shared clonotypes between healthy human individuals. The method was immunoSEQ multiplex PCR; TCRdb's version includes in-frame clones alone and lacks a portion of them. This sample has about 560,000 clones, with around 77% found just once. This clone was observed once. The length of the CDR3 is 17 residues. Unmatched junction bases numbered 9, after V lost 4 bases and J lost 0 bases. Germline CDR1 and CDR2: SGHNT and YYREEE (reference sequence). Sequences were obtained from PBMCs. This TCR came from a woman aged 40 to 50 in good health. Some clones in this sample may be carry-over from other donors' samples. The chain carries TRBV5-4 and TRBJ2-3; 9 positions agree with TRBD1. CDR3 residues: CASSASGTGPSTDTQYF. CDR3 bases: TGTGCCAGCAGCGCCTCCGGGACAGGGCCTAGCACAGATACGCAGTATTTT.